This T cell receptor beta chain was retrieved from a study of blood T cells in healthy people across ages. This clonotype appeared a single time. The second PCR ran about 6 to 11 cycles with a sample-barcoded 5' primer and J-beta primers. TCRdb itself ran the 5' RACE reads through MiXCR, one entry per CDR3 protein. This sample yields about a million distinct CDR3 sequences, of which approximately 38% are seen a single time; around 14% belongs to the top ten. CDR3 size: 17 residues. The V and J ends lost 5 bases and 4 bases, in that order; junction bases with no gene match: 15. Germline V gene lookup returns CDR1 SGDLS and CDR2 YYNGEE.

The receptor comes from a man aged 18 to 29 in good health. Sample: blood. V gene TRBV9 combines with J gene TRBJ1-1; 9 bases map to TRBD1. Written as DNA, the CDR3 is TGTGCCAGCAGTCGGGATCGACGGACAGGGGAAGGCACTGAAGCTTTCTTT. Protein sequence: CASSRDRRTGEGTEAFF.